The sequence of this T cell receptor (beta chain) was determined in a study of blood T cells in healthy people across ages. This clonotype was found a few times. Antigen unknown. Study-level points and caveats: Diversity figures derived from one million T cells were judged to underestimate the true value.

This CDR3 spans 15 amino acids. V was clipped by 3 bases and J by 3 bases; unmatched bases: 4. Germline lookup yields CDR1 SEHNR and CDR2 FQNEAQ (reference sequence). Together with a sample-barcoded 5' primer, a J-beta primer mix was included in a second PCR lasting roughly 6 to 12 cycles. TCRdb re-analysed the 5' RACE reads in MiXCR, keeping a single row per CDR3 protein. The repertoire holds 1.5 million to 2 million distinct CDR3 sequences, approximately 28% seen once, with roughly 8.2% in the top ten. The V call is TRBV7-9, the J call TRBJ2-1; 8 positions agree with TRBD1. The sequence derives from a woman aged 25 to 39 in good health. Sequences were obtained from blood. CDR3 protein: CASSFSGGYYNEQFF. The CDR3 DNA follows: TGTGCCAGCAGCTTTTCAGGGGGCTACTACAATGAGCAGTTCTTC.